The 27 T cell receptor beta chains presented below share a single source sample, sequenced in a study of cytomegalovirus exposure and HLA in healthy donors (dated 2017 in TCRdb). The library came from the immunoSEQ multiplex PCR assay. For the multiplex PCR, a mixture combining 60 forward primers for TCR Vbeta segments and 13 reverse primers for TCR Jbeta segments was used. TCRdb took over this immuneACCESS table, retaining in-frame rearrangements with V and J assigned. Such tables are incomplete; in checked studies, under half of the missing clones stem from an unresolved V gene, and the remainder is unexplained. The sample has 100,000 to 150,000 clones on record, approximately 83% of them singletons. About 3.7% of the sample lies in the top ten. The sequenced sample was PBMCs. The receptor source for this set is a woman aged 40 to 49 in good health and CMV-seropositive.

The chain is built from TRBV27 and TRBJ1-1; D is uncertain. This CDR3 is 14 amino acids long. Trimming cost V 5 bases and J 7 bases, with 17 bases left between them. Germline CDR1 is MNHEY and CDR2 is SMNVEV (reference sequence). CDR3 DNA: TGTGCCAGCAGTCCTGAGGGTATCTTGGGTGAAGCTTTCTTT. As protein: CASSPEGILGEAFF.

The CDR3 DNA follows: TGTGCCAGCAGTGAAGGACTAGCGGGATCGAACACCGGGGAGCTGTTTTTT. Its protein product is CASSEGLAGSNTGELFF. This chain links TRBV2 with TRBJ2-2, with 11 bases fitting TRBD2. The V gene end was trimmed by 1 base and the J gene end by 0 bases; junction bases not matched to a gene: 1. CDR1 is SNHLY, CDR2 FYNNEI, per germline. The CDR3 has 17 residues.

The chain links TRBV19 to TRBJ2-7; tentatively, D is TRBD2 (5 bases). Germline V gene data show CDR1 as LNHDA and CDR2 as SQIVND (reference sequence). Between the trimmed V and J ends, which lost 0 bases and 5 bases, there was a span of 14 bases. The CDR3 runs 15 residues. DNA of the CDR3: TGTGCCAGTAGTATAGATCTGAGGCGAGGGCACGAGCAGTACTTC. Its translation is CASSIDLRRGHEQYF.

In DNA form, the CDR3 reads TGTGCCAGTAGTCAAAGGGAGGCGAACTATGGCTACACCTTC. Its translation is CASSQREANYGYTF. V and J are TRBV19 and TRBJ1-2; D unresolved. This CDR3 has 14 residues. Germline loops: CDR1 LNHDA, CDR2 SQIVND (reference sequence). Trimming took off 5 bases at V and 2 bases at J, with 12 bases between the two ends. The complete variable domain, with remaining parts taken from reference TRBV19 and TRBJ1-2, reads DGGITQSPKYLFRKEGQNVTLSCEQNLNHDAMYWYRQDPGQGLRLIYYSQIVNDFQKGDIAEGYSVSREKKESFPLTVTSAQKNPTAFYLCASSQREANYGYTFGSGTRLTVV.

The CDR3 loop is CASSLPGTYTGELFF. The CDR3 DNA reads as TGTGCCAGCAGCTTGCCGGGGACTTACACCGGGGAGCTGTTTTTT. The chain recombines TRBV7-9 with TRBJ2-2, with D perhaps TRBD2 (6 bases). V was shortened by 3 bases and J by 3 bases, with 11 bases between the two germline ends. Germline loops: CDR1 SEHNR, CDR2 FQNEAQ (reference sequence). This CDR3 has 15 amino acids.

This sequence joins TRBV5-1 and TRBJ2-3; 12 bases line up with TRBD1. The CDR3 covers 15 residues. Germline assignment: CDR1 SGHRS and CDR2 YFSETQ. V lost 0 bases and J lost 4; bases outside the gene matches: 0. The CDR3 loop is CASSLGDRGPDTQYF. DNA for the CDR3: TGCGCCAGCAGCTTGGGGGACAGGGGGCCAGATACGCAGTATTTT.

This clone came up a few times. The chain carries TRBV6-5 and TRBJ2-7, with 10 positions matching TRBD1. The CDR3 runs 13 residues. Losses at the gene ends were 4 bases for V and 3 bases for J; bases not matched to a gene: 0. The V gene's germline CDR1 is MNHEY and CDR2 SVGAGI. The CDR3 sequence: CASSWTGGYEQYF. The CDR3, as DNA: TGTGCCAGCAGTTGGACAGGGGGCTACGAGCAGTACTTC.

V gene TRBV4-1 combines with J gene TRBJ2-5; 7 positions match TRBD1. The junction had 6 bases not matched to a gene; V was cut back by 0 bases and J by 5 bases. Germline V CDR1 and CDR2: MGHRA, YSYEKL. The CDR3 is 15 amino acids. This chain's CDR3 is CASSQEDRVGETQYF. In DNA, the CDR3 is TGCGCCAGCAGCCAAGAAGACAGGGTCGGCGAGACCCAGTACTTC.

V usage is TRBV14 and J usage is TRBJ2-1, with 12 bases fitting TRBD2. This CDR3 region has 17 residues. The germline V gene encodes CDR1 SGHDN and CDR2 FVKESK. With 4 bases clipped from V and 6 bases from J, the junction kept 10 bases outside the gene matches. The chain's CDR3 is CASSLIFEGLAGNEQFF. CDR3 DNA sequence: TGTGCCAGCAGCCTCATCTTCGAGGGACTAGCGGGCAATGAGCAGTTCTTC. Drawing the rest from reference TRBV14 and TRBJ2-1, the complete variable domain is EAGVTQFPSHSVIEKGQTVTLRCDPISGHDNLYWYRRVMGKEIKFLLHFVKESKQDESGMPNNRFLAERTGGTYSTLKVQPAELEDSGVYFCASSLIFEGLAGNEQFFGPGTRLTVL.

V is TRBV9 and J is TRBJ2-5; D is possibly TRBD2 (6 bases). The J call is doubtful: the DNA matches TRBJ2-7 better. The CDR3 covers 14 residues. Germline CDR1 and CDR2: SGDLS and YYNGEE. The CDR3 nucleotides read TGTGCCAGCAGCCGCGGGACGTACTCCTACGAGCAGTACTTC. This gives the protein CASSRGTYSYEQYF.

The rearrangement joins TRBV7-2 to TRBJ2-3; 14 bases match TRBD2. The CDR3 covers 17 residues. V lost 4 bases and J lost 8; bases outside the gene matches: 11. Germline V gives CDR1 SGHTA, CDR2 FQGNSA. The chain's CDR3 is CASSSPGLAGVGGTQYF. As DNA, the CDR3 is TGTGCCAGCAGCTCCCCGGGACTAGCGGGAGTGGGAGGTACGCAGTATTTT.

V usage is TRBV6-1 and J usage is TRBJ1-5; D perhaps matches TRBD1 (5 bases). The V gene's germline CDR1 is MNHNS and CDR2 SASEGT. CDR3 size: 16 residues. Trimming stripped 3 bases from V and 3 bases from J, with 15 bases between. The CDR3 here is CASSDTGTQFNQPQHF. CDR3 sequence (DNA): TGTGCCAGCAGTGACACAGGTACCCAGTTCAATCAGCCCCAGCATTTT.

V is TRBV7-6 and J is TRBJ1-1, with D unresolved. Germline V gene sequence: CDR1 SGHVS, CDR2 FNYEAQ. The CDR3 has 12 amino acids. V lost 5 bases, J lost 1 base, and 5 bases lay in between. CDR3 protein: CASSRGNTEAFF. In DNA, the CDR3 is TGTGCCAGCAGCCGGGGGAACACTGAAGCTTTCTTT. The whole variable domain, filled in from reference TRBV7-6 and TRBJ1-1, reads GAGVSQSPRYKVTKRGQDVALRCDPISGHVSLYWYRQALGQGPEFLTYFNYEAQQDKSGLPNDRFSAERPEGSISTLTIQRTEQRDSAMYRCASSRGNTEAFFGQGTRLTVV.

This chain uses TRBV15 with TRBJ2-1, with TRBD2 matching 7 bases. CDR3 size: 15 residues. Per the germline V gene, CDR1 is LNHNV and CDR2 is YYDKDF (reference sequence). With 0 bases clipped from V and 7 bases from J, the junction kept 6 bases outside the gene matches. The CDR3 loop is CATSRDLLARNEQFF. The CDR3 nucleotides read TGTGCCACCAGCAGAGATCTACTAGCGAGGAATGAGCAGTTCTTC.

The V call is TRBV7-6, the J call TRBJ2-6; tentative D call: TRBD2 (7 bases). The V gene lost 5 bases and the J gene lost 4 bases, with 15 bases spanning the gap. The CDR3 is 16 residues long. The germline V gene has CDR1 SGHVS and CDR2 FNYEAQ. The CDR3 loop reads CASSPGGAGGANVLTF. Here the CDR3 DNA reads TGTGCCAGCAGCCCTGGGGGGGCGGGGGGGGCCAACGTCCTGACTTTC.

The chain combines TRBV6-6 with TRBJ2-3; TRBD2 matches 12 bases. Germline V gives CDR1 MNHNY, CDR2 SVGAGI (reference sequence). Unmatched junction bases numbered 4, after V lost 4 bases and J lost 2 bases. The CDR3 has 16 amino acids. The CDR3 DNA reads as TGTGCCAGCAGTTCCCGGACTAGCGGGGCCACAGATACGCAGTATTTT. Its protein is CASSSRTSGATDTQYF.

A remark on this clone: One end of the junction is discordant with germline, which a read error may explain. J is TRBJ2-2 and V is TRBV10-3, with a weak D call TRBD2 (5 bases). The CDR3 totals 18 residues. Germline lookup yields CDR1 ENHRY and CDR2 SYGVKD. CDR3 residues: CAIRRKTIETANTGELLF. The CDR3 DNA reads as TGTGCCATCAGACGTAAAACGATAGAGACCGCGAACACCGGGGAGCTGCTTTTT.

About this clone itself: The junction shows a germline mismatch at one end, possibly a read error. The chain combines TRBV7-7 with TRBJ2-2, with 7 bases lining up with TRBD2. Looked up from germline, CDR1 is SSHAT and CDR2 is FNYEAQ (reference sequence). This CDR3 spans 19 amino acids. The CDR3 bases are TGTGCTAGCAGAGAAGCCCCCATTATGGCGGGAGACCTTCCCGGGGAGCTGTTTTTT. Its protein product is CASREAPIMAGDLPGELFF.

The genes are TRBV5-1 and TRBJ2-2; 12 positions match TRBD2. V was clipped by 5 bases and J by 4 bases; unmatched bases: 6. The CDR3 loop spans 16 amino acids. Germline CDR1 SGHRS, CDR2 YFSETQ. The CDR3 spells CASRDGLAGFTGELFF. CDR3 sequence (DNA): TGCGCCAGCAGAGACGGACTAGCGGGATTCACCGGGGAGCTGTTTTTT.

This clone was seen only once. The chain joins TRBV19 to TRBJ2-7; 11 positions match TRBD2. Per germline, CDR1 LNHDA and CDR2 SQIVND (reference sequence). Losses at the gene ends were 7 bases for V and 3 bases for J; bases not matched to a gene: 8. The CDR3 spans 15 residues. In DNA form, the CDR3 reads TGTGCCAGTACCCCGGGACTAGCGGTTAGCTACGAGCAGTACTTC. It specifies CASTPGLAVSYEQYF.

The V and J genes are TRBV10-2 and TRBJ2-3; 9 nucleotides align to TRBD2. Germline lookup yields CDR1 WSHSY and CDR2 SAAADI. V gave up 4 bases and J gave up 3 bases; unmatched junction bases: 5. The length of the CDR3 is 15 residues. CDR3 bases: TGCGCCAGCAGTGTCGGCGGGAGGGCGACAGATACGCAGTATTTT. This translates into CASSVGGRATDTQYF.

V is TRBV19 and J is TRBJ1-5, with 7 bases aligning to TRBD1. Trimming at V came to 6 bases and at J to 7 bases, leaving 9 bases not matched to a gene. Germline V lookup: CDR1 LNHDA, CDR2 SQIVND (reference sequence). The CDR3 length is 14 residues. The CDR3 sequence is CASSTGERRQPQHF. CDR3 sequence (DNA): TGTGCCAGTAGCACAGGGGAGAGAAGACAGCCCCAGCATTTT.

The V call is TRBV4-1, the J call TRBJ2-7, with 7 bases identical to TRBD2. The length of the CDR3 is 15 residues. Germline V gives CDR1 MGHRA, CDR2 YSYEKL. J was trimmed by 3 bases and V by 2 bases; bases with no gene match: 7. The CDR3 DNA reads as TGCGCCAGCAGCCAACCGGGACTAAACGTCTACGAGCAGTACTTC. Its translation: CASSQPGLNVYEQYF.

This clone was recorded once. The CDR3 region is CASSLTQGAYEQYF. The CDR3 DNA is TGTGCCAGCAGCTTAACACAGGGGGCCTACGAGCAGTACTTC. The chain joins TRBV7-2 to TRBJ2-5, with 8 bases fitting TRBD1. The better agreement between TRBJ2-7 and the DNA end casts doubt on the J call. Germline loops: CDR1 SGHTA, CDR2 FQGNSA. The CDR3 totals 14 residues.

The J gene is TRBJ1-1, the V gene TRBV19; 9 bases agree with TRBD1. Germline V lookup: CDR1 LNHDA, CDR2 SQIVND (reference sequence). This CDR3 has 14 amino acids. V trimming: 5 bases; J trimming: 1 base; junction bases outside the gene matches: 2. The CDR3 DNA sequence: TGTGCCAGTAGTTCGGACAGGGGGAACACTGAAGCTTTCTTT. Encoded protein: CASSSDRGNTEAFF.

The chain couples TRBV2 to TRBJ2-7, with 9 nucleotides matching TRBD1. CDR1 and CDR2 from the germline V gene are SNHLY and FYNNEI. V lost 4 bases and J lost 5; bases outside the gene matches: 9. The CDR3 totals 15 residues. DNA for the CDR3: TGTGCCAGCAGTGTGGGAGGACAGGGGATCGACGAGCAGTACTTC. It is translated as CASSVGGQGIDEQYF.

This rearrangement joins TRBV6-1 to TRBJ1-2; weak D call: TRBD1 (5 bases). There are 13 residues in the CDR3. With 7 bases removed from V and 6 bases from J, the gap between germline ends came to 15 bases. Germline CDR1 and CDR2: MNHNS and SASEGT. CDR3 in DNA: TGTGCCAGCACCCCCGGGACTAGGGATGGCTACACCTTC. Amino acids: CASTPGTRDGYTF.